The T cell receptor (beta chain) under discussion was sequenced for a study of cytomegalovirus exposure and HLA in healthy donors. Broader study findings: Among TCR sequences, most were rare, though some public TCRs appeared in many donors. There were a few CMV-associated chains whose specificity for CMV antigens was confirmed in vitro. Being productive about 87% or about 30% of the time was typical of most TCR beta V segments in an earlier analysis.

PCR used 60 Vbeta primers and 13 Jbeta primers. Clones were read by immunoSEQ multiplex PCR, and TCRdb kept only the in-frame ones, dropping some. This table has around 150,000 clones, roughly three quarters appearing once. About this clone: The antigen remains unidentified.

This TCR derives from a middle-aged man in good health and CMV-seronegative. Sequencing was done on a sample of PBMCs.

The CDR3 protein is CSDGQETQYF. The CDR3 region has the DNA TGCAGTGACGGGCAAGAGACCCAGTACTTC. V is TRBV20-1 and J is TRBJ2-5; D remains ambiguous. CDR3 size: 10 residues. V gave up 7 bases and J gave up 2 bases, with 5 bases separating them. CDR1 DFQATT and CDR2 SNEGSKA come from the germline V gene (reference sequence).